This T cell receptor (beta chain) was retrieved from a study of blood T cells in healthy people across ages. Primers used in a second PCR of about 6 to 12 cycles were a sample-barcoded 5' primer and a J-beta primer mix. MiXCR, run by TCRdb on the 5' RACE reads, gives a single entry per CDR3 protein. The sample records roughly 2 million distinct CDR3 sequences, approximately 50% being singletons. The V gene's germline CDR1 is DFQATT and CDR2 SNEGSKA (reference sequence). V lost 3 bases to trimming and J lost 6 bases, with 12 bases between them. The CDR3 runs 13 residues. This sequence was found in a woman aged 40 to 50 in good health. This chain uses TRBV20-1 with TRBJ1-5, with D possibly TRBD1 on 5 matching bases. Sequenced: blood. The CDR3 is CSASPGTGQPQHF. CDR3 DNA sequence: TGCAGTGCTAGTCCCGGGACGGGTCAGCCCCAGCATTTT.